Sequencing of this T cell receptor beta chain was carried out in a study of blood T cell repertoires in COVID-19. The CDR3 is 21 amino acids. The protocol was immunoSEQ multiplex PCR, while the TCRdb copy is restricted to in-frame clones and leaves out a portion. This table holds about 270,000 clones, about nine tenths found once. This chain uses TRBV21-1 with TRBJ2-3; the table's TRBD1 call for D was not verified on the DNA. TRBV21-1 is shown as a pseudogene. The TCR sequence derives from a woman aged 25 to 39 with acute COVID-19. Source material: PBMCs or T cells enriched from blood (not recorded which). The CDR3: CASSKAQGTGATAGGGHTQYF. The CDR3 DNA follows: TGTGCCAGCAGCAAAGCGCAGGGGACAGGGGCTACGGCTGGCGGGGGCCATACGCAGTATTTT.